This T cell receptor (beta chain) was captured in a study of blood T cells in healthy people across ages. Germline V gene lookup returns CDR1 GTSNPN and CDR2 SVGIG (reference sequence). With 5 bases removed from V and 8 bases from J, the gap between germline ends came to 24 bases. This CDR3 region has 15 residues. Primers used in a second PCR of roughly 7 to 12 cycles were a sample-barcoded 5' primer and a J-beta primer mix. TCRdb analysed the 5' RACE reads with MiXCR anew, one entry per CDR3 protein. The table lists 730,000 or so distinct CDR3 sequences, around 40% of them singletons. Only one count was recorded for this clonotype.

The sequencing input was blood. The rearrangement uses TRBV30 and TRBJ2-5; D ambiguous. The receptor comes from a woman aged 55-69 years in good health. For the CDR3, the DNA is TGTGCCTGGGGGAAGAATACCGGACGATCAGAAACCCAGTACTTC. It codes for CAWGKNTGRSETQYF.